This is a list of T cell receptor beta chains from one sample in a study of shared clonotypes between healthy human individuals. The assay was immunoSEQ multiplex PCR, and TCRdb's table has in-frame clones only and misses some. The data show roughly 2.6 million clones, over 85% seen once. The specimen was naive CD4+ T cells sorted from blood. The origin of the receptors is a man in his late teens or twenties in good health. The conserved cysteine and the conserved F or W are not part of the CDR3 here.

cdr3_length	v_call	j_call	cdr3_aa
12	TRBV5-1	TRBJ1-5	ASSLNSDNQPQH
14	TRBV7-2	TRBJ1-5	ASSSKTGGSNQPQH
13	TRBV11-2	TRBJ2-5	ASRSIQGARETQY
13	TRBV11-2	TRBJ2-1	ASSRRGGSYNEQF
11	TRBV2	TRBJ2-2	ASSAENTGELF
9	TRBV6-5	TRBJ1-1	ASSRGPEAF
13	TRBV10-3	TRBJ2-2	AISGGQGSSGELF
11	TRBV5-3	TRBJ2-7	ARSGGLADEQY
14	TRBV7-9	TRBJ1-1	ASSLGDRRRLTEAF
10	TRBV6-5	TRBJ1-6	ASSYGDSPLH
9	TRBV10-1	TRBJ2-7	ASRWGDRVE
12	TRBV7-2	TRBJ1-2	ASTLQGLNYGYT
12	TRBV7-2	TRBJ2-7	ASSSDRNSYEQY
12	TRBV5-5	TRBJ2-7	ASSAQGIAYEQY
11	TRBV5-1	TRBJ1-1	ASSLRQNTEAF
13	TRBV30	TRBJ2-2	AWSFGVLNTGELF
14	TRBV5-1	TRBJ2-2	ASSYGTSANTGELF
16	TRBV9	TRBJ2-2	ASSVLASGRVNTGELF
14	TRBV2	TRBJ1-3	ASSEDRTTSGNTIY
12	TRBV5-8	TRBJ1-1	ASSLTGRFTEAF
13	TRBV4-2	TRBJ2-7	ASSQDSPGGDKQY
8	TRBV6-5	TRBJ2-7	AIRGGEQY
12	TRBV2	TRBJ2-5	ASMGPPRAETQY
10	TRBV30	TRBJ1-2	AWSSGGEGYT
14	TRBV4-3	TRBJ1-1	ASSQDQGIRNTEAF
13	TRBV7-8	TRBJ2-3	ASSSRLPGTDTQY
15	TRBV4-1	TRBJ2-5	ASSQTPLAGVQETQY
11	TRBV5-4	TRBJ2-7	ASSLGQRDEQY
15	TRBV27	TRBJ1-6	ASSLMFPLSPNSPLH
13	TRBV6-1	TRBJ2-7	ASSEYPGGNYEQY
11	TRBV10-3	TRBJ2-5	AISRISQETQY
12	TRBV2	TRBJ2-5	ASAGTGGQETQY
12	TRBV7-2	TRBJ2-7	ASSLQGGDYEQY
12	TRBV6-5	TRBJ1-6	ASRRDSLNSPLH
13	TRBV6-5	TRBJ2-7	ASSYSLAGPYEQY
14	TRBV9	TRBJ2-3	ASSVGTTRSTDTQY
10	TRBV28	TRBJ1-5	ASSLRDQPQH
11	TRBV5-1	TRBJ1-4	ASNTGSGEKLF
11	TRBV11-2	TRBJ2-4	ASSSLQGLSQY
12	TRBV19	TRBJ2-1	ASKTDSSYNEQF
13	TRBV5-8	TRBJ1-5	ASSLVRDSNQPQH
13	TRBV9	TRBJ2-3	ASSGRDRSTDTQY
12	TRBV5-1	TRBJ2-3	ASTRDRTTDTQY
13	TRBV4-3	TRBJ1-2	ASSPTTGDVYGYT
15	TRBV11-2	TRBJ2-7	ASSLEGQGLGSGEQY
18	TRBV6-4	TRBJ2-7	ASSDSSDGLDHGGSYEQY
12	TRBV5-1	TRBJ2-3	ASSLRESTDTQY
9	TRBV27	TRBJ2-7	ASSPGNEQY
11	TRBV29-1	TRBJ2-3	SGQRGGTDTQY
14	TRBV7-9	TRBJ2-3	ASSPLAGISTDTQY
10	TRBV21-1	TRBJ2-7	ASSTQGSEQY
13	TRBV6-5	TRBJ1-6	ASSSGQGINSPLH
15	TRBV5-6	TRBJ2-3	ASSLTLLAGARDTQY
12	TRBV5-1	TRBJ2-3	ASSQLGVTDTQY
11	TRBV4-3	TRBJ2-3	ASSQDRGDTQY
12	TRBV6-5	TRBJ1-6	ASSPDRGNSPLH
14	TRBV28	TRBJ2-7	ASSSPGGGSSYEQY
12	TRBV5-4	TRBJ2-7	ASSFLGLAVEQY
13	TRBV5-1	TRBJ2-3	ASSLGDGISYTQY